Here is one TCR beta chain with its context. TCRdb keeps only in-frame clones here, not all; method: immunoSEQ multiplex PCR. The table has about 190,000 clones, roughly 84% seen once; the top ten hold around 3.5%. The data belong to a study of blood T cell repertoires in COVID-19. V gave up 5 bases and J gave up 0 bases, with 14 bases separating them. This CDR3 comprises 15 residues. Germline-derived CDR1 and CDR2 are SEHNR and FQNEAQ (reference sequence). The receptor comes from a woman in her 30s who had recovered from COVID-19. Sequencing was performed on PBMCs or T cells enriched from blood (not recorded which). This chain links TRBV7-9 with TRBJ2-7; a possible D gene is TRBD1 (6 bases). The CDR3 sequence: CASSPDSSSSYEQYV. For the CDR3, the DNA is TGTGCCAGCAGCCCGGACAGTTCAAGCTCCTACGAGCAGTACGTC.